The clone carrying this T cell receptor (beta chain) was found a few times. Its antigen is unidentified. This entry comes from a study of T cell repertoires in cytomegalovirus infection. Study summary: Public TCR beta signatures were indicative of both CMV infection and a matching HLA type. Study-wide points: HLA-C-restricted CMV-specific TCR beta clonotypes prevailed in the ex vivo response. CMV carriers having the relevant HLA were flagged by cumulative public TCR beta family frequency.

TCRdb fed the reads into MiXCR, producing one record per CDR3 protein. Of about 140,000 distinct CDR3 sequences in the sample, 5.5% to 8% were seen once. The CDR3 covers 14 residues. Trimming pared 8 bases from V and 4 bases from J, leaving 15 bases between. The V gene's germline CDR1 is MDHEN and CDR2 SYDVKM. What was sequenced was PBMCs. The V gene is TRBV28, the J gene TRBJ2-1; D might be TRBD2 (5 bases). The sequence came from a human donor in good health (CMV status not recorded). Some clones in this sample may be carry-over from other donors' samples. The DNA of the CDR3 is TGTGCCAGCGGAGACCAGCGGAAGTACAATGAGCAGTTCTTC. Protein product: CASGDQRKYNEQFF.